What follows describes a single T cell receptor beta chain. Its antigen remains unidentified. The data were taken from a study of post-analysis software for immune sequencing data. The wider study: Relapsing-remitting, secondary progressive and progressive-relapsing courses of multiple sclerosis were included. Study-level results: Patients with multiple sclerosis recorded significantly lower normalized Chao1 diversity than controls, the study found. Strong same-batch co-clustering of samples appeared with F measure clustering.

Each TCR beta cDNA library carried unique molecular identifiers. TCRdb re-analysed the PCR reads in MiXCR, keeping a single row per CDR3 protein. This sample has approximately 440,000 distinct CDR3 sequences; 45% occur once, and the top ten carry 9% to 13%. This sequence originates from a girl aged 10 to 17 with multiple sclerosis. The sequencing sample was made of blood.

DNA of the CDR3: TGTGCCAGCAGCTTAGGGGGGTTCGGTCAGCCCCAGCATTTT. Its translation is CASSLGGFGQPQHF. The genes are TRBV7-6 and TRBJ1-5; D is possibly TRBD1 (5 bases). CDR3 length: 14 residues. Germline V gene lookup returns CDR1 SGHVS and CDR2 FNYEAQ. Trimming took off 1 base at V and 6 bases at J, with 10 bases between the two ends.